The present T cell receptor beta chain was sequenced within a study of cytomegalovirus exposure and HLA in healthy donors. Study-wide points: In vitro checks showed that a few CMV-associated chains really do target CMV antigens. TRBV6-2, TRBV6-3 and some other V segments were unresolvable in 87-base-pair reads. Later, an analysis found that common viral pathogens appeared to be linked with several of the most significant clusters. Researchers catalogued roughly 150 TCR beta chains as cytomegalovirus-associated.

In the case of this clone: Antigen specificity is unknown. A read error may produce the germline difference seen at one junction end.

The primer mix had 60 Vbeta and 13 Jbeta primers. Profiled with immunoSEQ multiplex PCR; TCRdb holds only in-frame clones, not every one. Altogether some 160,000 clones are present, over 80% being singletons, with the ten largest covering roughly 3.5%. Germline CDR1 SEHNR, CDR2 FQNEAQ (reference sequence). The CDR3 contains 11 residues. Sequencing input: PBMCs. The receptor's source is a male donor in good health and CMV-seronegative. The chain has TRBV7-9 and TRBJ2-1; 7 bases agree with TRBD1. For the CDR3, the DNA is TGTGCAATACTGGACAGGAATGAGCAGCTCTTC. Amino acids: CAILDRNEQLF.